The sequence of this TCR beta chain was determined in a study of shared clonotypes between healthy human individuals. General study results and limits: Only a few donors were included, so the genetic and exposure-history diversity represented was limited.

CDR3 length equals 15 residues. Unmatched junction bases numbered 9, after V lost 5 bases and J lost 3 bases. In germline, CDR1 is MNHEY, CDR2 SMNVEV (reference sequence). TCRdb's copy holds only in-frame clones and misses some; the assay was immunoSEQ multiplex PCR. The repertoire holds approximately 440,000 clones, with 60% to 80% as singletons. As regards this clone: Its antigen is not known.

The TCR sequence derives from a middle-aged woman in good health. Some clones in this sample may be carry-over from other donors' samples. Sequenced material: PBMCs. The rearrangement uses TRBV27 and TRBJ2-7, with 8 nucleotides matching TRBD2. CDR3 amino acids: CASSMSSGRFYEQYF. Written as DNA, the CDR3 is TGTGCCAGCAGTATGTCCAGCGGGAGATTCTACGAGCAGTACTTC.